Shown below are 31 T cell receptor beta chains from a single sample sequenced in a study of shared clonotypes between healthy human individuals. This table comes from immunoSEQ multiplex PCR, and its TCRdb copy is limited to in-frame clones, with some not included. This sample has about 980,000 clones, with about 80% found just once. Sequenced material: memory CD4+ T cells sorted from blood. The subset here: CD45RA-negative fraction. The receptors derive from a man younger than 30 in good health.

The sample holds a few counts of this clone. The chain couples TRBV6-1 to TRBJ1-2; D is perhaps TRBD1 (5 bases). With 4 bases removed from V and 0 bases from J, the gap between germline ends came to 9 bases. Germline CDR1 is MNHNS and CDR2 is SASEGT. CDR3 length equals 14 residues. The CDR3 region is CASSAQGANYGYTF. CDR3 DNA sequence: TGTGCCAGCAGTGCGCAGGGAGCTAACTATGGCTACACCTTC.

The gene calls are TRBV28 and TRBJ2-5; 11 bases map to TRBD2. CDR1 is MDHEN and CDR2 is SYDVKM in the germline V gene. The CDR3 totals 15 residues. The V and J ends lost 6 bases and 4 bases, in that order; junction bases with no gene match: 7. The CDR3 reads CASRPLAGGPETQYF. DNA for the CDR3: TGTGCCAGCAGACCCTTAGCGGGAGGGCCAGAGACCCAGTACTTC.

With respect to this clone: This specimen includes other DNA sequences encoding the same CDR3. The V gene is TRBV6-1, the J gene TRBJ1-1; the D is unclear. Germline assignment: CDR1 MNHNS and CDR2 SASEGT. V dropped 4 bases and J dropped 1 base, with 7 bases sitting between them. This CDR3 contains 13 residues. The CDR3, as DNA: TGTGCCAGCAGTGTGACGGGGAACACTGAAGCTTTCTTT. Translating it yields CASSVTGNTEAFF.

With regard to this clone: Other nucleotide sequences from this sample produce the same CDR3. The rearrangement joins TRBV18 to TRBJ2-3; 7 bases are a match to TRBD2. V lost 1 base to trimming and J lost 3 bases; unmatched junction nucleotides: 1. This CDR3 is 14 amino acids long. Germline values: CDR1 KGHSH, CDR2 LQKENI. CDR3 sequence reads: CASSPQAGTDTQYF. The DNA of the CDR3 is TGTGCCAGCTCACCACAAGCGGGGACAGATACGCAGTATTTT.

V gene TRBV5-6 combines with J gene TRBJ2-7, with 10 bases aligning to TRBD2. Trimming removed 3 bases from V and 3 bases from J; junction bases left unmatched: 6. The germline V gene has CDR1 SGHDT and CDR2 YYEEEE. The CDR3 runs 15 residues. DNA for the CDR3: TGTGCCAGCAGCTCTCTAGCGGGGGTTAACTACGAGCAGTACTTC. Protein product: CASSSLAGVNYEQYF.

The gene calls are TRBV7-8 and TRBJ2-1; D is perhaps TRBD1 or TRBD2 (5 bases each). V lost 5 bases and J 3 bases, leaving 23 bases between the germline ends. The CDR3 extends over 18 amino acids. CDR1 is SGHVS and CDR2 is FQNEAQ in the germline V gene. This CDR3 is CASSPHGPGPADYNEQFF. Written as DNA, the CDR3 is TGTGCCAGCAGCCCGCACGGCCCGGGGCCAGCTGACTACAATGAGCAGTTCTTC.

This chain joins TRBV7-2 and TRBJ1-2; 10 bases map to TRBD1. V dropped 8 bases and J dropped 8; count of bases not matched to a gene: 5. The germline V gene has CDR1 SGHTA and CDR2 FQGNSA. The CDR3 loop spans 12 amino acids. The CDR3 spells CASRQGAAGYTF. The CDR3 region has the DNA TGTGCCAGCCGACAGGGGGCGGCGGGCTACACCTTC.

This rearrangement joins TRBV5-1 to TRBJ1-1, with D possibly TRBD1 on 5 matching bases. V dropped 0 bases and J dropped 7 bases, with 13 bases sitting between them. CDR1 and CDR2 from the germline V gene are SGHRS and YFSETQ. The CDR3 spans 14 residues. CDR3 region: CASSLADPGGEAFF. CDR3 sequence (DNA): TGCGCCAGCAGCTTGGCCGACCCTGGGGGTGAAGCTTTCTTT.

This clone was counted once. This chain links TRBV5-1 with TRBJ2-3; D uncertain. This CDR3 spans 15 amino acids. V was shortened by 0 bases and J by 2 bases, with 10 bases between the two germline ends. Germline V gene data show CDR1 as SGHRS and CDR2 as YFSETQ. CDR3 sequence reads: CASSLALSPTDTQYF. The DNA of the CDR3 is TGCGCCAGCAGCTTGGCCCTTTCTCCCACAGATACGCAGTATTTT.

The V call is TRBV28, the J call TRBJ1-5; 8 positions match TRBD1. J gave up 5 bases and V 5 bases, and 8 bases lay outside the gene matches. From germline, CDR1 is MDHEN and CDR2 SYDVKM. The CDR3 is made up of 15 amino acids. The CDR3 DNA follows: TGTGCCAGCAGTCCTCCGGACAGGGATTATCAGCCCCAGCATTTT. Protein: CASSPPDRDYQPQHF.

V is TRBV29-1 and J is TRBJ1-5; the D gene is possibly TRBD1 (5 bases). The V gene lost 4 bases and the J gene lost 4 bases, with 8 bases spanning the gap. The CDR3 length is 12 residues. CDR1 is SQVTM and CDR2 is ANQGSEA in the germline V gene. The CDR3 spells CSVGGANQPQHF. The DNA for the CDR3 is TGCAGCGTTGGAGGGGCTAATCAGCCCCAGCATTTT.

The CDR3 DNA reads TGTGCCATCACCGTGAGCTCTGGAAACACCATATATTTT. It specifies CAITVSSGNTIYF. The chain joins TRBV10-3 to TRBJ1-3, with no clear D. This CDR3 has 13 amino acids. Trimming removed 7 bases at V and 0 bases at J, with 7 bases between. Germline V CDR1 and CDR2: ENHRY, SYGVKD.

This clone was counted between two and nine times. This chain links TRBV28 with TRBJ2-1, with 9 positions matching TRBD2. Germline loops: CDR1 MDHEN, CDR2 SYDVKM. Trimming removed 4 bases from V and 3 bases from J; junction bases left unmatched: 7. The CDR3 consists of 16 residues. The CDR3 nucleotides read TGTGCCAGCAGTTCTATCCCTAGCGGGATCTACAATGAGCAGTTCTTC. This translates into CASSSIPSGIYNEQFF.

The chain combines TRBV28 with TRBJ1-4; D is ambiguous. Per germline, CDR1 MDHEN and CDR2 SYDVKM. V lost 1 base and J 0 bases, leaving 6 bases between the germline ends. The CDR3 runs to 15 residues. Here the CDR3 DNA reads TGTGCCAGCAGTTTATCGGGAACAACTAATGAAAAACTGTTTTTT. It codes for CASSLSGTTNEKLFF.

The chain uses TRBV2 and TRBJ2-5, with D possibly being TRBD1 (5 bases). The germline V and J ends were trimmed by 4 bases and 0 bases, with 15 bases remaining between them. The CDR3 covers 16 residues. Looked up from germline, CDR1 is SNHLY and CDR2 is FYNNEI. CDR3 nucleotide sequence: TGTGCCAGCAGTGTCGAGCCACAGGCCAACCAAGAGACCCAGTACTTC. Encoded protein: CASSVEPQANQETQYF.

The chain carries TRBV7-9 and TRBJ2-4; TRBD1 aligns across 11 bases. CDR3 length: 15 residues. The V gene end was trimmed by 4 bases and the J gene end by 1 base; junction bases not matched to a gene: 0. CDR1 and CDR2 from the germline V gene are SEHNR and FQNEAQ (reference sequence). The CDR3 bases are TGTGCCAGCAGCTGGGACAGGGGGGCCAAAAACATTCAGTACTTC. Translating gives CASSWDRGAKNIQYF.

The chain links TRBV7-9 to TRBJ2-1; tentative D call: TRBD1 (5 bases). V dropped 6 bases and J dropped 5 bases, with 17 bases sitting between them. CDR1 SEHNR and CDR2 FQNEAQ come from the germline V gene (reference sequence). The CDR3 runs to 15 residues. In nucleotides, the CDR3 is TGTGCCAGCAGGTCTCAGGGAAATACAGACAATGAGCAGTTCTTC. It yields the protein CASRSQGNTDNEQFF.

V is TRBV4-3 and J is TRBJ2-5; possible D gene TRBD1, 6 bases. The length of the CDR3 is 21 residues. V lost 0 bases to trimming and J lost 5 bases, with 31 bases between them. Germline loops: CDR1 LGHNA, CDR2 YSLEER. The CDR3 protein is CASSQDLIGTSYGGREETQYF. The CDR3 DNA reads as TGCGCCAGCAGCCAAGATCTTATAGGGACGTCATATGGGGGCCGTGAGGAGACCCAGTACTTC.

This chain connects TRBV4-1 to TRBJ1-5, with a possible D match to TRBD1 (5 bases). The CDR3 totals 15 residues. V was pared by 4 bases and J by 1 base, with 11 bases between. CDR1 is MGHRA, CDR2 YSYEKL, per germline. CDR3 in amino acids: CASSLGEGSNQPQHF. CDR3 sequence (DNA): TGCGCCAGCAGCCTTGGGGAGGGGAGCAATCAGCCCCAGCATTTT.

The chain's CDR3 is CAIRGLEGKADTQYF. CDR3 bases: TGTGCCATCAGGGGACTAGAGGGTAAGGCCGATACGCAGTATTTT. J is TRBJ2-3 and V is TRBV10-3; TRBD2 matches 8 bases. With V trimmed by 6 bases and J by 6 bases, 11 bases remained unmatched. Looked up from germline, CDR1 is ENHRY and CDR2 is SYGVKD. The CDR3 has 15 residues.

The chain links TRBV5-4 to TRBJ2-2, with D unresolved. Trimming took off 0 bases at V and 3 bases at J, with 9 bases between the two ends. CDR1 is SGHNT and CDR2 is YYREEE in the germline V gene (reference sequence). The CDR3 length is 15 residues. The CDR3 loop reads CASSLGGLDTGELFF. The CDR3 DNA is TGTGCCAGCAGCTTGGGAGGCCTCGACACCGGGGAGCTGTTTTTT.

The chain uses TRBV15 and TRBJ2-7, with D possibly TRBD1 on 6 matching bases. The CDR3 is made up of 12 amino acids. Germline lookup yields CDR1 LNHNV and CDR2 YYDKDF (reference sequence). Trimming stripped 8 bases from V and 3 bases from J, with 11 bases between. The CDR3 loop reads CATSGQNYEQYF. CDR3 sequence (DNA): TGTGCCACCTCGGGACAAAACTACGAGCAGTACTTC.

The CDR3 coding sequence is TGTGCCAGTAGTCCAGGCGCCTCTAACTATGGCTACACCTTC. Its translation: CASSPGASNYGYTF. The chain has TRBV19 and TRBJ1-2, with no clear D. CDR3 length equals 14 residues. From germline, CDR1 is LNHDA and CDR2 SQIVND (reference sequence). The germline V and J ends were trimmed by 5 bases and 0 bases, with 10 bases remaining between them.

The chain links TRBV5-4 to TRBJ2-7; tentatively, D is TRBD2 (6 bases). Trimming took off 7 bases at V and 4 bases at J, with 24 bases between the two ends. This CDR3 region has 16 residues. Germline-derived CDR1 and CDR2 are SGHNT and YYREEE (reference sequence). The CDR3 DNA reads TGTGCCAGCGGGAACTCAGGTCCGGGACTCATGTACGAGCAGTACTTC. Protein: CASGNSGPGLMYEQYF. Variable domain in full (rest from reference TRBV5-4 and TRBJ2-7): ETGVTQSPTHLIKTRGQQVTLRCSSQSGHNTVSWYQQALGQGPQFIFQYYREEENGRGNFPPRFSGLQFPNYSSELNVNALELDDSALYLCASGNSGPGLMYEQYFGPGTRLTVT.

This clone has a count of ten or more. The chain couples TRBV25-1 to TRBJ1-5, with D uncertain. The CDR3 is made up of 16 amino acids. In germline, CDR1 is MGHDK, CDR2 SYGVNS. V was trimmed by 1 base and J by 4 bases, leaving 14 bases between them. Here the CDR3 DNA reads TGTGCCAGCAGTGAATTTGAGAGGGTAACAAATCAGCCCCAGCATTTT. Amino acids: CASSEFERVTNQPQHF.

The chain has TRBV19 and TRBJ2-3; weak D call: TRBD1 (6 bases). The CDR3 spans 12 residues. V lost 6 bases and J lost 3, with 7 bases in between. Germline V CDR1 and CDR2: LNHDA, SQIVND (reference sequence). The CDR3 DNA reads as TGTGCCAGTAGCGGGACAACAGATACGCAGTATTTT. It yields the protein CASSGTTDTQYF.

The chain joins TRBV4-1 to TRBJ1-5; TRBD1 might be the D (5 bases). Trimming took off 1 base at V and 0 bases at J, with 25 bases between the two ends. Germline CDR1 MGHRA, CDR2 YSYEKL. The CDR3 length is 21 residues. The CDR3 protein is CASSQVFLVGREARSNQPQHF. Here the CDR3 DNA reads TGCGCCAGCAGCCAAGTATTCCTAGTAGGCAGGGAAGCTCGTAGCAATCAGCCCCAGCATTTT.

The chain links TRBV9 to TRBJ2-5, with 11 positions matching TRBD2. The V segment lost 7 bases and the J segment 5 bases; nucleotides outside the gene matches: 10. This CDR3 has 15 residues. Germline lookup yields CDR1 SGDLS and CDR2 YYNGEE. CDR3 protein: CASDDSGRAGETQYF. The CDR3 DNA reads as TGTGCCAGCGACGATAGCGGGAGGGCCGGTGAGACCCAGTACTTC.

The rearrangement links TRBV6-1 to TRBJ2-7; weak D call: TRBD1 (5 bases). Trimming cost V 5 bases and J 3 bases, with 8 bases left between them. The V gene's germline CDR1 is MNHNS and CDR2 SASEGT. The CDR3 extends over 12 amino acids. The CDR3 nucleotides are TGTGCCAGCAGTTCCCAGGGCTACGAGCAGTACTTC. This sequence encodes CASSSQGYEQYF.

This clone was picked up a small number of times. This chain links TRBV5-1 with TRBJ1-3; maybe TRBD1 (5 bases). Germline V gives CDR1 SGHRS, CDR2 YFSETQ. The CDR3 sequence is 17 residues long. V was cut by 0 bases and J by 6 bases, with 19 bases left in between. CDR3 sequence (DNA): TGCGCCAGCAGCTTGGTCCTAAGGGGAAACGAGGAAAACACCATATATTTT. Its protein product is CASSLVLRGNEENTIYF.

This clone was counted a single time. The chain recombines TRBV15 with TRBJ1-3, with D uncertain. V was pared by 2 bases and J by 6 bases, with 11 bases between. Germline V gene lookup returns CDR1 LNHNV and CDR2 YYDKDF (reference sequence). CDR3 size: 14 residues. The CDR3: CATSRPDISNTIYF. DNA of the CDR3: TGTGCCACCAGCAGACCCGACATCTCAAACACCATATATTTT.